One sample yielded the 21 T cell receptor beta chains listed below, sequenced in a study of CDR3 diversity in severe acne. TCRdb re-called the PCR reads through MiXCR, storing one row per CDR3 protein. The table has around 91,000 distinct CDR3 sequences, 45% to 65% seen once. The sequenced sample was blood. Receptors originate from a male donor in good health, without acne.

This clonotype was observed a few times. The chain uses TRBV2 and TRBJ2-2; D unclear. V dropped 4 bases and J dropped 3 bases, with 6 bases sitting between them. CDR1 is SNHLY, CDR2 FYNNEI, per germline. The CDR3 totals 13 residues. CDR3 protein: CASSVQDTGELFF. The CDR3 region has the DNA TGTGCCAGCAGTGTTCAGGACACCGGGGAGCTGTTTTTT. The complete variable domain, with remaining parts taken from reference TRBV2 and TRBJ2-2, reads EPEVTQTPSHQVTQMGQEVILRCVPISNHLYFYWYRQILGQKVEFLVSFYNNEISEKSEIFDDQFSVERPDGSNFTLKIRSTKLEDSAMYFCASSVQDTGELFFGEGSRLTVL.

This chain links TRBV5-1 with TRBJ2-3, with 13 bases aligning to TRBD2. Per germline, CDR1 SGHRS and CDR2 YFSETQ. V lost 3 bases and J lost 1; bases outside the gene matches: 8. The CDR3 spans 18 residues. This chain's CDR3 is CASSYGTSGTLGTDTQYF. The CDR3 bases are TGCGCCAGCAGCTACGGGACTAGCGGGACGTTAGGCACAGATACGCAGTATTTT.

This sequence joins TRBV5-1 and TRBJ2-5; 7 positions match TRBD1. This CDR3 contains 15 residues. Trimming took 7 bases from V and 5 from J; bases not matched to a gene: 14. Per germline, CDR1 SGHRS and CDR2 YFSETQ. The CDR3 DNA sequence: TGCGCCAGCCGCACCAGACAGGGACCGATCGAGACCCAGTACTTC. This translates into CASRTRQGPIETQYF.

Only a few counts were recorded for this clonotype. The CDR3 loop reads CASSQTSGTYEQYF. DNA for the CDR3: TGTGCCAGCAGCCAGACTAGCGGGACCTACGAGCAGTACTTC. This rearrangement joins TRBV2 to TRBJ2-7; 11 bases agree with TRBD2. The CDR3 runs 14 residues. Germline trimming cut 6 bases from V and 2 bases from J; bases unmatched to any gene: 3. CDR1 is SNHLY and CDR2 is FYNNEI in the germline V gene.

To note about this clonotype: It may be a read error: a sequence one base away is much more abundant. The final CDR3 position lacks the conserved phenylalanine or tryptophan, pointing to a likely read error. V is TRBV15 and J is TRBJ2-5; no reliable D call. This CDR3 has 12 residues. Germline CDR1 reads LNHNV; CDR2 reads YYDKDF (reference sequence). Trimming pared 2 bases from V and 10 bases from J, leaving 11 bases between. The CDR3 protein is CATSRSRWGQYL. The CDR3 DNA follows: TGTGCCACCAGCAGATCCCGGTGGGGCCAGTACCTC.

This chain links TRBV25-1 with TRBJ1-4, with a possible D match to TRBD1 (5 bases). Germline V CDR1 and CDR2: MGHDK, SYGVNS. The CDR3 is 15 residues long. V lost 5 bases, J lost 4 bases, and 14 bases lay in between. Here the CDR3 reads CASSPATENNEKLFF. The CDR3 DNA follows: TGTGCCAGCAGTCCAGCGACAGAGAATAATGAAAAACTGTTTTTT.

This rearrangement joins TRBV19 to TRBJ2-7; 8 nucleotides line up with TRBD1. This CDR3 spans 13 amino acids. Germline V gives CDR1 LNHDA, CDR2 SQIVND (reference sequence). J was trimmed by 6 bases and V by 3 bases; bases with no gene match: 4. CDR3 residues: CASSIRDRGEQYF. CDR3 DNA sequence: TGTGCCAGTAGTATTCGTGACAGGGGCGAGCAGTACTTC. Full variable domain (remainder filled in from reference TRBV19 and TRBJ2-7): DGGITQSPKYLFRKEGQNVTLSCEQNLNHDAMYWYRQDPGQGLRLIYYSQIVNDFQKGDIAEGYSVSREKKESFPLTVTSAQKNPTAFYLCASSIRDRGEQYFGPGTRLTVT.

In its sample, this clonotype was seen many times. The chain employs TRBV6-1 and TRBJ2-5, with D possibly being TRBD1 (5 bases). Trimming took 4 bases from V and 3 from J, leaving 18 bases between them. Looked up from germline, CDR1 is MNHNS and CDR2 is SASEGT. This CDR3 is 16 amino acids long. The CDR3 sequence is CASSVPTGYSKETQYF. CDR3 nucleotide sequence: TGTGCCAGCAGTGTTCCCACAGGTTATTCCAAAGAGACCCAGTACTTC.

CDR3 loop: CASSDAGSGNTIYF. The CDR3 DNA reads as TGTGCCAGCAGCGATGCTGGGTCTGGAAACACCATATATTTT. The chain joins TRBV9 to TRBJ1-3; D gene unclear. This CDR3 is 14 amino acids long. Germline V gives CDR1 SGDLS, CDR2 YYNGEE. Trimming removed 3 bases from V and 1 base from J, with 8 bases in between.

V is TRBV5-5 and J is TRBJ2-5, with D possibly matching TRBD2 (5 bases). The CDR3 length is 14 residues. V gave up 5 bases and J gave up 5 bases, with 16 bases separating them. CDR1 is SGHKS, CDR2 YYEKEE, per germline (reference sequence). The CDR3 loop reads CASRPRAPGETQYF. The CDR3, as DNA: TGTGCCAGCAGACCCCGGGCTCCGGGGGAGACCCAGTACTTC.

V usage is TRBV25-1 and J usage is TRBJ2-7; D perhaps matches TRBD2 (7 bases). The tail of the sequence fits TRBJ2-1 better, so the J call may be wrong. CDR3 length: 14 residues. Germline loops: CDR1 MGHDK, CDR2 SYGVNS. In DNA, the CDR3 is TGTGCCAGCAGTGACTGGACTAGGGGGAATGAGCAGTTCTTC. This encodes CASSDWTRGNEQFF.

There are many counts of this clonotype. The gene calls are TRBV5-1 and TRBJ1-1, with a tentative D call TRBD1 (5 bases). This CDR3 contains 13 residues. Trimming pared 6 bases from V and 0 bases from J, leaving 9 bases between. Germline-derived CDR1 and CDR2 are SGHRS and YFSETQ. The CDR3: CASMGGLNTEAFF. In nucleotides, the CDR3 is TGCGCCAGCATGGGGGGTTTGAACACTGAAGCTTTCTTT.

The V gene is TRBV20-1, the J gene TRBJ2-7; 12 bases match TRBD1. CDR3 size: 15 residues. The J segment lost 0 bases and the V segment lost 3 bases, leaving 3 bases of the junction unmatched. The germline gives CDR1 DFQATT, CDR2 SNEGSKA (reference sequence). DNA of the CDR3: TGCAGTGCTAGCCCGGGACAGGGGGCCTCCTACGAGCAGTACTTC. It is translated as CSASPGQGASYEQYF.

This clonotype was detected only a few times. The V and J genes are TRBV6-4 and TRBJ2-7; TRBD2 matches at 14 bases. Germline values: CDR1 MRHNA, CDR2 SNTAGT. J gave up 2 bases and V 3 bases, and 9 bases lay outside the gene matches. CDR3 length equals 18 residues. The CDR3 sequence is CASSDRGLAGVQPYEQYF. CDR3 coding DNA: TGTGCCAGCAGTGATCGGGGACTAGCGGGAGTTCAGCCCTACGAGCAGTACTTC.

This clonotype was observed many times. The chain couples TRBV10-2 to TRBJ2-6, with D uncertain. The CDR3 runs 14 residues. Per germline, CDR1 WSHSY and CDR2 SAAADI. The V gene lost 5 bases and the J gene lost 1 base, with 6 bases spanning the gap. CDR3 DNA: TGCGCCAGCAGTTTTTCATCTGGGGCCAACGTCCTGACTTTC. Its protein product is CASSFSSGANVLTF.

V usage is TRBV7-9 and J usage is TRBJ2-2, with 7 bases matching TRBD1. Germline loops: CDR1 SEHNR, CDR2 FQNEAQ (reference sequence). The trim removed 6 bases at V and 4 bases at J, leaving 8 bases unmatched. CDR3 length: 15 amino acids. CDR3: CASSFTGDGTGELFF. The CDR3 DNA reads as TGTGCCAGCAGTTTCACAGGGGACGGCACCGGGGAGCTGTTTTTT. Full variable domain (remainder filled in from reference TRBV7-9 and TRBJ2-2): DTGVSQNPRHKITKRGQNVTFRCDPISEHNRLYWYRQTLGQGPEFLTYFQNEAQLEKSRLLSDRFSAERPKGSFSTLEIQRTEQGDSAMYLCASSFTGDGTGELFFGEGSRLTVL.

This clonotype was seen many times. The chain couples TRBV30 to TRBJ1-1, with D uncertain. The CDR3 extends over 13 amino acids. V lost 4 bases, J lost 6 bases, and 15 bases lay in between. Germline-derived CDR1 and CDR2 are GTSNPN and SVGIG (reference sequence). The CDR3, as DNA: TGTGCCTGGAATAATGAGGGTTTCGCTGAAGCTTTCTTT. Amino acids: CAWNNEGFAEAFF.

V and J are TRBV20-1 and TRBJ2-5, with 8 bases fitting TRBD2. The trim removed 0 bases at V and 2 bases at J, leaving 11 bases unmatched. CDR3 length: 17 residues. Per germline, CDR1 DFQATT and CDR2 SNEGSKA (reference sequence). CDR3 amino acids: CSARDTSGGYPQETQYF. In DNA form, the CDR3 reads TGCAGTGCTAGAGATACCAGCGGGGGATACCCACAAGAGACCCAGTACTTC.

This clonotype was seen at least ten times. This chain uses TRBV7-8 with TRBJ1-2, with 10 bases matching TRBD1. The germline CDR1 and CDR2 sequences are SGHVS and FQNEAQ. The CDR3 sequence is 16 residues long. J lost 8 bases, V lost 4 bases, and 13 bases had no gene match. The CDR3 here is CASSSSLTGGAKGYTF. CDR3 in DNA: TGTGCCAGCAGCTCCTCCCTGACAGGGGGCGCGAAGGGCTACACCTTC.

The chain carries TRBV7-6 and TRBJ2-1; TRBD2 agrees at 14 bases. The CDR3 covers 20 residues. The germline V gene has CDR1 SGHVS and CDR2 FNYEAQ. V lost 5 bases, J lost 9 bases, and 21 bases stayed unmatched. The CDR3 DNA sequence: TGTGCCAGCAGCCTATTCCCCGGGACTAGCGGGAGCCCCGATTATACTGAGCAGTTCTTC. This sequence encodes CASSLFPGTSGSPDYTEQFF.

This clonotype appeared a few times. The CDR3 sequence: CASSPDRFYGYTF. The CDR3 DNA sequence: TGTGCCAGCAGTCCCGACAGGTTCTATGGCTACACCTTC. The J gene is TRBJ1-2, the V gene TRBV12-3 or TRBV12-4, with D maybe TRBD1 (6 bases). Deletions cut 5 bases from V and 4 bases from J, with 11 bases between. The CDR3 contains 13 residues.